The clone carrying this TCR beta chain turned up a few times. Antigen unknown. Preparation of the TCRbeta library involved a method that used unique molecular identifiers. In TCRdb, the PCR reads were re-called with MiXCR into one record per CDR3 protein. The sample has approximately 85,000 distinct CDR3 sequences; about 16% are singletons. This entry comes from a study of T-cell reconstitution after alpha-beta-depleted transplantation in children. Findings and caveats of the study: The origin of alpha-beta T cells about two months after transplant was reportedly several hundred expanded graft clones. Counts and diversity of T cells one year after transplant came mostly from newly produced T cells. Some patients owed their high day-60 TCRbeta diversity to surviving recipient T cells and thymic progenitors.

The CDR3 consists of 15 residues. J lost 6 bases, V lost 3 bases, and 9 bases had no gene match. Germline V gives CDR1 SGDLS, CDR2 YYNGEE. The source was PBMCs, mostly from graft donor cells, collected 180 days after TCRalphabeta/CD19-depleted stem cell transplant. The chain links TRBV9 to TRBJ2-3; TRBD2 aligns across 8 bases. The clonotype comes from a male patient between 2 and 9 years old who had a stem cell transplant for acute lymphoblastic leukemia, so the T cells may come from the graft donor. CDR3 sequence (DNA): TGTGCCAGCAGCGATACGGGGGGGCCGGGGGATACGCAGTATTTT. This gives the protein CASSDTGGPGDTQYF.